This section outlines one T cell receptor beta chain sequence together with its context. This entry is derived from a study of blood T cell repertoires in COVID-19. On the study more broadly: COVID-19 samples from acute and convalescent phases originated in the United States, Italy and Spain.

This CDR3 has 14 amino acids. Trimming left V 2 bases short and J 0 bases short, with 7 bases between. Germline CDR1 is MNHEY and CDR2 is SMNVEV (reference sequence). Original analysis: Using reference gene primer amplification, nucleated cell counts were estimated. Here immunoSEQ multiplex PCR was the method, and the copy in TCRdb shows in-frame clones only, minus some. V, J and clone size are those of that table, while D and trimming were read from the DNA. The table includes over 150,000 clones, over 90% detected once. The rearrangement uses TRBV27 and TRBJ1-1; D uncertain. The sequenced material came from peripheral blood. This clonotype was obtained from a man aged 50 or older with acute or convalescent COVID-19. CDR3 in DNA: TGTGCCAGCAGTTTAGCAGGAATGAACACTGAAGCTTTCTTT. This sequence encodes CASSLAGMNTEAFF.